This record covers a single T cell receptor (beta chain). The antigen it recognizes is unknown. Base qualities are not at hand, and no much larger clone is one base apart. These data are taken from a study of PD-L1 blockade in urothelial cancer (dated by TCRdb to about 2017). Turning to the overall study: Therapy was started at some point between 2013 and 2015 for all patients, and atezolizumab 1,200 mg was administered intravenously every 3 weeks. In the same patients, pretreatment tumors underwent whole exome sequencing and RNA sequencing in addition to TCR sequencing. Blood samples gave median yields of about 150,000 T cells and some 84,000 unique TCRs, along with a median clonality of about 0.084. Durable clinical benefit was achieved by nine patients but not by the remaining 20. An ECOG performance status of 0 or 1 was recorded for the patients, and 0 to 3 prior chemotherapy regimens had been received by the patients. Somatic, immune and clinical correlates of response to PD-L1 blockade with atezolizumab in urothelial cancer were the focus of an exploratory multi-omic analysis. Blood samples were analyzed at two time points: 3 weeks after treatment start (second dose) and 6 weeks after treatment start. Pretreatment blood TCR-seq was available for under 35 patients, at least one posttreatment blood collection was obtained for some 25 patients, and tumor TCR-seq was available for some 25 patients. Pretreatment tumor samples, along with matched peripheral blood collected serially before and after atezolizumab treatment, underwent TCR sequencing. Durable clinical benefit was defined as progression-free survival longer than 6 months, and TCR features were also tested against progression-free and overall survival. About 90% of the 29 patients were identified as males with urothelial cancer of bladder origin, and a prior smoking history was reported by 18 of 29 patients.

Per the publication, the time point label means: pretreatment peripheral blood. The cohort comprised around 31 patients with locally advanced or metastatic urothelial carcinoma treated at Memorial Sloan Kettering on a trial protocol. Peripheral blood mononuclear cells were collected pretreatment and during treatment, with between 1 and 8 total time points per patient. The Qiagen DNeasy Blood extraction kit was used to purify genomic DNA from total PBMCs and tumor samples. PBMCs were collected pretreatment and during treatment, and were isolated and stored as previously described. Each PCR received spiked-in synthetic TCR analog templates so that absolute template abundance could be estimated from read counts. The immunoSEQ assay was used to amplify TCRbeta CDR3 regions from genomic DNA with bias-controlled V and J gene primers. Rearranged TCRbeta segments were sequenced at approximately 20X coverage. In the paper's pipeline: Clustering was used to correct sequencing errors, and CDR3s were annotated against IMGT so that V, D and J genes could be assigned. Out-of-frame and stop-codon sequences were excluded, and only productive TCRbeta rearrangements were used in downstream analyses. Clonality was calculated as one minus the Shannon entropy normalized by the log of the number of unique productive sequences. Clones differing between time points or between blood and tumor were identified by Fisher's exact test with Benjamini-Hochberg correction at adjusted p below 0.01. The immuneACCESS repertoire file appears here via TCRdb, limited to in-frame rearrangements. These files lack a portion of the clones; in checked studies, under half of the deficit traces to unresolved V genes, and the cause of the others is not known. V and J calls and clone size are those listed in that table; D and trimming were worked out from the DNA. This sample lists under 100,000 clones; roughly 89% were detected once. The ten largest clones take up around 1.5% of the sample.

Its CDR3 holds 19 amino acids, cysteine through phenylalanine. Only the CDR3 DNA stays, 57 bases, in frame from base 1. Germline trimming amounts to 3 bases on V and 0 bases on J, with 11 as the count of junction bases outside the gene matches. What the research found in general, with its limitations: Because of the small sample size (n of about 30) and the many exploratory analyses performed, the results are intended to be regarded as hypothesis-generating. Improved progression-free and overall survival was associated with having pretreatment peripheral blood TCR clonality below the median. Among patients with durable benefit, tumor-associated TCR clones showed greater expansion in peripheral blood 3 weeks after treatment started (n of about 20, p = 0.022).

The rearranged segments are TRBV23-1 and TRBJ2-1; 10 nucleotides in the junction match TRBD2. TRBV23-1 is an open reading frame whose function is uncertain. This clonotype was obtained from a man aged 55 to 70 with urothelial cancer. The sample in question was PBMCs, obtained around atezolizumab (anti-PD-L1) treatment. The CDR3 in this case is CASSHKGLAVWSSYNEQFF. The DNA sequence is as follows: TGCGCCAGCAGTCACAAAGGACTAGCGGTTTGGAGCTCCTACAATGAGCAGTTCTTC.